These 5 T cell receptor beta chains were sequenced from one sample in a study of control samples from healthy donors and cancer patients. Generated by immunoSEQ multiplex PCR, the TCRdb table keeps only in-frame clones and is missing some. The data contain about 110,000 clones, around 89% of them seen just once; the ten biggest clones take up roughly 15%. Specimen: blood. The receptors here all came from a woman aged 45-65 years in good health.

The CDR3 reads CARPGQFYEQYV. The CDR3 DNA sequence: TGTGCCAGACCGGGACAATTCTACGAGCAGTACGTC. The chain couples TRBV19 to TRBJ2-7, with D perhaps matching TRBD1 (6 bases). V was pared by 9 bases and J by 3 bases, with 12 bases between. The germline CDR1 and CDR2 sequences are LNHDA and SQIVND (reference sequence). CDR3 length: 12 residues.

The chain joins TRBV14 to TRBJ2-1, with TRBD2 matching over 10 bases. The germline V gene has CDR1 SGHDN and CDR2 FVKESK. This CDR3 is 14 amino acids long. Germline trimming cut 8 bases from V and 5 bases from J; bases unmatched to any gene: 6. The CDR3 DNA follows: TGTGCCAGCGCTAGCGGGAGAATGCACAATGAGCAGTTCTTC. Translating gives CASASGRMHNEQFF.

The chain is built from TRBV3-1 (or the pseudogene TRBV3-2) and TRBJ2-1; TRBD2 matches at 9 bases. With 1 base clipped from V and 7 bases from J, the junction kept 5 bases outside the gene matches. In germline, CDR1 is LGHDT, CDR2 YNNKEL (reference sequence). This CDR3 contains 15 residues. The CDR3 spells CASSQVVAGVNEQFF. The DNA of the CDR3 is TGTGCCAGCAGCCAAGTGGTAGCGGGAGTGAATGAGCAGTTCTTC.

J is TRBJ1-2 and V is TRBV6-5; D is unresolved. The germline V gene has CDR1 MNHEY and CDR2 SVGAGI. The V end was cut by 6 bases, the J end by 2 bases, with 16 bases between. This CDR3 is 15 amino acids long. The DNA of the CDR3 is TGTGCCAGCAGCCAACGAGAAACCTACAACTATGGCTACACCTTC. Residues: CASSQRETYNYGYTF.

The rearrangement uses TRBV6-2 or TRBV6-3 and TRBJ2-7, with a tentative D call TRBD1 (6 bases). This CDR3 is 14 amino acids long. Germline V gene sequence: CDR1 MNHEY, CDR2 SVGEGT. Trimming removed 6 bases from V and 1 base from J, with 13 bases in between. CDR3: CASSRDIRSYEQYV. In DNA form, the CDR3 reads TGTGCCAGCAGCCGGGACATACGATCCTACGAGCAGTACGTC.